What follows is one T cell receptor beta chain and its context. Here immunoSEQ multiplex PCR was the method, and the copy in TCRdb shows in-frame clones only, minus some. The table has about 2,600 clones, roughly 85% seen once; the top ten hold more than 9%. This entry is derived from a study of glioma-infiltrating T cells after dendritic cell vaccination. Noted time point: after dendritic cell vaccination, including at tumor progression/relapse. Monocyte-derived dendritic cells, cultured seven days with IL-4 and GM-CSF, were pulsed with autologous tumor lysate. Patients received three intradermal dendritic cell vaccine injections at biweekly intervals. From germline, CDR1 is LGHNA and CDR2 YSLEER. The V gene end was trimmed by 0 bases and the J gene end by 7 bases; junction bases not matched to a gene: 9. The CDR3 runs to 17 residues.

The V gene is TRBV4-3, the J gene TRBJ1-4, with 9 bases fitting TRBD1. The sequence came from a human donor with glioblastoma. The starting material was tumor tissue, obtained after dendritic cell vaccination. Here the CDR3 reads CASSQDLNRGHREKLFF. The CDR3 DNA follows: TGCGCCAGCAGCCAAGATTTGAACAGGGGGCATCGTGAAAAACTGTTTTTT.